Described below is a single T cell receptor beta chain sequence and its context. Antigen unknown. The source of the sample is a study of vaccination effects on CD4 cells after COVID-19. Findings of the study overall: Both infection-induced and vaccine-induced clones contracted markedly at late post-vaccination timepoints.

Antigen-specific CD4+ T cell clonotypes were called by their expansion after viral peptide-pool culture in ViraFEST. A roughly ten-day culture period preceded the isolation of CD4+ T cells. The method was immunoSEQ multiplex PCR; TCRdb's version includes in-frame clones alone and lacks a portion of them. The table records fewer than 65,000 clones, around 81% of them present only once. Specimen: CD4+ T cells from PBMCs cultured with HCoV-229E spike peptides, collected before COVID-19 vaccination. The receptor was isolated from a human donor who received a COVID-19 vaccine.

CDR3 nucleotides: TGCGCCAGCAGCTTATACAGGGGAGGTACAACTAATGAAAAACTGTTTTTT. It is translated as CASSLYRGGTTNEKLFF. V is TRBV5-1 and J is TRBJ1-4; 7 nucleotides agree with TRBD1. The CDR3 sequence is 17 residues long. Germline CDR1 SGHRS, CDR2 YFSETQ. The ends lost 2 bases at V and 0 bases at J; junction bases unmatched: 7.